Shown below are 26 T cell receptor beta chains from a single sample sequenced in a study of early T cells in non-severe SARS-CoV-2 infection. MiXCR, run by TCRdb on the 5' RACE reads, gives a single entry per CDR3 protein. The sample lists about 61,000 distinct CDR3 sequences, around 12% occurring once. The sample in question was whole blood, obtained at baseline. These receptors were collected from an adult who was a healthcare worker with PCR-confirmed SARS-CoV-2 infection or an uninfected control (not recorded which). The donor label of this sample is uncertain.

This clonotype was found once. The chain has TRBV6-2 or TRBV6-3 and TRBJ2-1; the D call may be TRBD1 or TRBD2 (5 bases each). The CDR3 length is 13 residues. Germline V lookup: CDR1 MNHEY, CDR2 SVGEGT. V dropped 2 bases and J dropped 9 bases, with 11 bases sitting between them. The DNA for the CDR3 is TGTGCCAGCAGTTACGTGGGACGTGGTGAGCAGTTCTTC. This codes for CASSYVGRGEQFF.

This clonotype was counted a few times. V gene TRBV5-4 combines with J gene TRBJ2-6; 11 bases match TRBD1. The germline CDR1 and CDR2 sequences are SGHNT and YYREEE (reference sequence). This CDR3 spans 19 amino acids. V lost 4 bases and J lost 0; bases outside the gene matches: 9. The CDR3 sequence: CASSTGRDRGSSGANVLTF. CDR3 in DNA: TGTGCCAGCAGCACAGGCCGGGACAGGGGGAGCTCTGGGGCCAACGTCCTGACTTTC. Complete variable domain (other parts from reference TRBV5-4 and TRBJ2-6): ETGVTQSPTHLIKTRGQQVTLRCSSQSGHNTVSWYQQALGQGPQFIFQYYREEENGRGNFPPRFSGLQFPNYSSELNVNALELDDSALYLCASSTGRDRGSSGANVLTFGAGSRLTVL.

The rearrangement joins TRBV18 to TRBJ2-3; TRBD2 matches 12 bases. The J segment lost 6 bases and the V segment lost 3 bases, leaving 7 bases of the junction unmatched. Per the germline V gene, CDR1 is KGHSH and CDR2 is LQKENI. CDR3 length: 16 residues. CDR3 sequence: CASSPIGLAGPDTQYF. The CDR3 DNA is TGTGCCAGCTCACCTATCGGACTAGCGGGGCCGGATACGCAGTATTTT.

This clonotype showed up just a few times. J is TRBJ1-2 and V is TRBV21-1; the table's TRBD1 call for D was not verified on the DNA. TRBV21-1 is a documented pseudogene. The CDR3 runs 17 residues. DNA for the CDR3: TGTGCCAGCAGCCACAGGCGGGGGACCTTCTCTAACTATGGCTACACCTTC. This gives the protein CASSHRRGTFSNYGYTF.

This clonotype occurred many times. Written as DNA, the CDR3 is TGTGCCAGCAGCGGTGACAGGGGCCAAGAGACCCAGTACTTC. Its translation: CASSGDRGQETQYF. This chain uses TRBV7-2 with TRBJ2-5; 8 bases line up with TRBD1. CDR1 is SGHTA, CDR2 FQGNSA, per germline. This CDR3 is built from 14 residues. With 5 bases clipped from V and 1 base from J, the junction kept 3 bases outside the gene matches.

This clonotype showed up just a few times. The gene calls are TRBV30 and TRBJ1-2; unclear D gene. V lost 2 bases and J lost 2, with 6 bases in between. Germline V gene sequence: CDR1 GTSNPN, CDR2 SVGIG (reference sequence). The CDR3 runs to 12 residues. The CDR3, as DNA: TGTGCCTGGAGTTCTGGGAACTATGGCTACACCTTC. It encodes CAWSSGNYGYTF.

This clonotype was observed a few times. The chain employs TRBV6-5 and TRBJ1-2, with unresolved D. Germline-derived CDR1 and CDR2 are MNHEY and SVGAGI. The CDR3 has 15 residues. V lost 2 bases, J lost 0 bases, and 10 bases lay in between. The CDR3 loop reads CASSYGREANYGYTF. CDR3 coding DNA: TGTGCCAGCAGTTACGGGCGGGAAGCTAACTATGGCTACACCTTC.

This clonotype was detected a few times. The rearrangement joins TRBV29-1 to TRBJ1-6; maybe TRBD1 (6 bases). V shed 7 bases and J shed 6 bases, with 13 bases lying between them. CDR1 is SQVTM and CDR2 is ANQGSEA in the germline V gene. This CDR3 contains 13 residues. Here the CDR3 DNA reads TGCAGCGCCAAGGCAGGGGCTAATTCACCCCTCCACTTT. It encodes CSAKAGANSPLHF.

This clonotype was counted only a few times. This chain joins TRBV29-1 and TRBJ1-4; D might be TRBD1 (5 bases). Trimming removed 4 bases at V and 3 bases at J, with 15 bases between. The length of the CDR3 is 15 residues. In germline, CDR1 is SQVTM, CDR2 ANQGSEA. CDR3 sequence: CSVAAGRSANEKLFF. The CDR3 DNA is TGCAGCGTTGCGGCAGGGCGGTCAGCTAATGAAAAACTGTTTTTT. The full variable domain, with the rest looked up from reference TRBV29-1 and TRBJ1-4, is SAVISQKPSRDICQRGTSLTIQCQVDSQVTMMFWYRQQPGQSLTLIATANQGSEATYESGFVIDKFPISRPNLTFSTLTVSNMSPEDSSIYLCSVAAGRSANEKLFFGSGTQLSVL.

CDR3 in DNA: TGTGCCACCAGTGATTTGGAGGCTAGCCGGAACACCGGGGAGCTGTTTTTT. It yields the protein CATSDLEASRNTGELFF. The genes are TRBV24-1 and TRBJ2-2, with TRBD2 as a possible D gene (5 bases). This CDR3 has 17 amino acids. The germline gives CDR1 KGHDR, CDR2 SFDVKD. The V end was cut by 0 bases, the J end by 1 base, with 11 bases between.

In this sample, this clonotype turned up a few times. The DNA for the CDR3 is TGTGCCAGCAGCGGAGGGGGGAGACGCACAGATACGCAGTATTTT. Translating it yields CASSGGGRRTDTQYF. The gene calls are TRBV11-2 and TRBJ2-3; D is perhaps TRBD1 or TRBD2 (6 bases each). This CDR3 comprises 15 residues. The V end lost 5 bases, the J end lost 1 base, and 13 bases lay between the germline ends. Per the germline V gene, CDR1 is SGHAT and CDR2 is FQNNGV.

The table lists this clonotype with a few counts. V is TRBV6-2 or TRBV6-3 and J is TRBJ2-7; 8 bases align to TRBD1. Looked up from germline, CDR1 is MNHEY and CDR2 is SVGEGT. CDR3 length: 14 residues. The CDR3 here is CASSKIGLGRQGNV. In nucleotides, the CDR3 is TGTGCCAGCAGCAAGATAGGTCTAGGACGACAGGGGAACGTC.

The chain joins TRBV19 to TRBJ2-3; D perhaps matches TRBD1 (5 bases). Trimming removed 4 bases at V and 1 base at J, with 12 bases between. Germline-derived CDR1 and CDR2 are LNHDA and SQIVND (reference sequence). This CDR3 comprises 15 residues. The CDR3 loop reads CASSRGGDRTDTQYF. The CDR3 DNA reads as TGTGCCAGTAGTAGGGGCGGTGATCGCACAGATACGCAGTATTTT.

This clonotype was seen only a few times. V and J are TRBV2 and TRBJ2-5, with D possibly being TRBD1 (5 bases). The CDR3 extends over 12 amino acids. Between the trimmed V and J ends, which lost 7 bases and 5 bases, there was a span of 11 bases. CDR1 is SNHLY, CDR2 FYNNEI, per germline. The chain's CDR3 is CASKAGLETQYF. The CDR3 nucleotides read TGTGCCAGCAAGGCAGGGCTGGAGACCCAGTACTTC.

V is TRBV29-1 and J is TRBJ2-2; 7 bases align to TRBD1. The CDR3 totals 13 residues. The J segment lost 7 bases and the V segment lost 3 bases, leaving 5 bases of the junction unmatched. Germline-derived CDR1 and CDR2 are SQVTM and ANQGSEA. For the CDR3, the DNA is TGCAGCGTTGAGGGTCAGGGGGACGGGGAGCTGTTTTTT. Its translation: CSVEGQGDGELFF.

The chain links TRBV20-1 to TRBJ1-1; D unclear. CDR1 is DFQATT and CDR2 is SNEGSKA in the germline V gene (reference sequence). The CDR3 runs to 13 residues. The ends were cut back, 2 bases at V and 5 bases at J, with 12 bases in the middle. As DNA, the CDR3 is TGCAGTGCTAGACGGCAGGTATCAACTGAAGCTTTCTTT. It translates to CSARRQVSTEAFF.

For this clonotype: One end of the junction varies from germline; a read error may be responsible. The chain recombines TRBV6-5 with TRBJ2-2, with 7 bases fitting TRBD1. This CDR3 region has 19 residues. Germline V gene data show CDR1 as MNHEY and CDR2 as SVGAGI. The CDR3 DNA is TGTGCCAGCAGTTACCTTCCAAGACGAACAGGGGCAAACAACGGGGAGCTGTTTTTT. This gives the protein CASSYLPRRTGANNGELFF.

The chain joins TRBV12-3 or TRBV12-4 to TRBJ1-5, with 8 bases matching TRBD1. The CDR3 is 17 residues long. The J segment lost 4 bases and the V segment lost 6 bases, leaving 14 bases of the junction unmatched. The CDR3 reads CASSPSPRDRLNQPQHF. CDR3 nucleotide sequence: TGTGCCAGCAGCCCCTCTCCCCGGGACAGGTTAAATCAGCCCCAGCATTTT.

The V and J genes are TRBV25-1 and TRBJ1-4; D uncertain. Germline CDR1 and CDR2: MGHDK and SYGVNS. The germline V and J ends were trimmed by 1 base and 4 bases, with 10 bases remaining between them. The CDR3 has 15 residues. In nucleotides, the CDR3 is TGTGCCAGCAGTGAATCTGGAAGTGTTAATGAAAAACTGTTTTTT. Its translation: CASSESGSVNEKLFF.

The chain joins TRBV9 to TRBJ2-2; D unresolved. Germline V gene data show CDR1 as SGDLS and CDR2 as YYNGEE. V was clipped by 0 bases and J by 1 base, with 10 bases between them. This CDR3 spans 16 amino acids. CDR3 DNA: TGTGCCAGCAGCGTAGGTAACAGCTTGAACACCGGGGAGCTGTTTTTT. It codes for CASSVGNSLNTGELFF.

Only a few counts were recorded for this clonotype. This rearrangement joins TRBV28 to TRBJ2-2, with D perhaps matching TRBD2 (6 bases). The CDR3 totals 16 residues. Per germline, CDR1 MDHEN and CDR2 SYDVKM. The V and J ends lost 6 bases and 5 bases respectively, with 19 bases between them. CDR3 loop: CASSPVGLVPTGELFF. DNA for the CDR3: TGTGCCAGCAGCCCCGTGGGACTTGTTCCTACCGGGGAGCTGTTTTTT.

The sample holds a few counts of this clonotype. V usage is TRBV24-1 and J usage is TRBJ1-2; D ambiguous. Germline values: CDR1 KGHDR, CDR2 SFDVKD. With 5 bases removed from V and 6 bases from J, the gap between germline ends came to 9 bases. The CDR3 has 12 residues. The CDR3 nucleotides are TGTGCCACCAGTGGAGGCAGTAATGGCTACACCTTC. Protein product: CATSGGSNGYTF.

This chain links TRBV3-1 with TRBJ1-2; 7 positions agree with TRBD1. Germline CDR1 and CDR2: LGHDT and YNNKEL (reference sequence). Trimming removed 0 bases from V and 5 bases from J; junction bases left unmatched: 6. The CDR3 covers 15 residues. This CDR3 is CASSQDETGRYGYTF. Written as DNA, the CDR3 is TGTGCCAGCAGCCAAGACGAGACAGGGAGGTATGGCTACACCTTC.

This clonotype occurred many times. The chain joins TRBV7-2 to TRBJ2-3, with D uncertain. The CDR3 covers 15 residues. V lost 2 bases and J 2 bases, leaving 11 bases between the germline ends. CDR1 and CDR2 (germline): SGHTA, FQGNSA. CDR3: CASSLWTAYTDTQYF. CDR3 DNA: TGTGCCAGCAGCTTATGGACGGCCTACACAGATACGCAGTATTTT.

This clonotype was picked up a small number of times. The rearrangement joins TRBV3-1 to TRBJ1-1; a possible D gene is TRBD1 (5 bases). The CDR3 covers 12 residues. The V and J ends lost 1 base and 11 bases respectively, with 11 bases between them. Germline values: CDR1 LGHDT, CDR2 YNNKEL (reference sequence). This CDR3 reads CASSQGGGDAFF. The CDR3 nucleotides are TGTGCCAGCAGCCAAGGTGGTGGGGACGCTTTCTTT.

This clonotype has a count of ten or more. The chain carries TRBV20-1 and TRBJ1-2; 7 bases are shared with TRBD1. This CDR3 has 13 amino acids. Germline trimming cut 2 bases from V and 2 bases from J; bases unmatched to any gene: 2. Germline CDR1 reads DFQATT; CDR2 reads SNEGSKA (reference sequence). The CDR3 bases are TGCAGTGCTAGACACAGGGGAAACTATGGCTACACCTTC. Translated: CSARHRGNYGYTF.